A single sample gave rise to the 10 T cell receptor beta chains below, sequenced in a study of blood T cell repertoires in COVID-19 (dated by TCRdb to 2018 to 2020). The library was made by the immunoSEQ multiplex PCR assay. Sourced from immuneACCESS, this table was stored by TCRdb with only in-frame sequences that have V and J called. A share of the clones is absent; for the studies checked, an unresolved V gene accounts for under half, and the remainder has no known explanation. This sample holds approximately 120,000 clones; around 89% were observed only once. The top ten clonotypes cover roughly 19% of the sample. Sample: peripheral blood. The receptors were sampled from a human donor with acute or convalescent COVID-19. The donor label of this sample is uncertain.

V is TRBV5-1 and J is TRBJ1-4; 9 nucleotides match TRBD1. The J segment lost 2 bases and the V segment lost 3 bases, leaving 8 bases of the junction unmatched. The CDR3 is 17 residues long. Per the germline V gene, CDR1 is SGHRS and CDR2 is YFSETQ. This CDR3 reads CASSSQGQGATNEKLFF. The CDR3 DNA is TGCGCCAGCAGCTCGCAGGGACAGGGAGCGACTAATGAAAAACTGTTTTTT. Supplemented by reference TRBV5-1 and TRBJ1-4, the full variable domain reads KAGVTQTPRYLIKTRGQQVTLSCSPISGHRSVSWYQQTPGQGLQFLFEYFSETQRNKGNFPGRFSGRQFSNSRSEMNVSTLELGDSALYLCASSSQGQGATNEKLFFGSGTQLSVL.

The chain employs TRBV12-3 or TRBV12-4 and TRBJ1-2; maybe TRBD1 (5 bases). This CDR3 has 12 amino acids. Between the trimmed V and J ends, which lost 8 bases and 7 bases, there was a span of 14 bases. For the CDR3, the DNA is TGTGCCAGCGGGTTTGCAGGGTCTGGCTACACCTTC. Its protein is CASGFAGSGYTF.

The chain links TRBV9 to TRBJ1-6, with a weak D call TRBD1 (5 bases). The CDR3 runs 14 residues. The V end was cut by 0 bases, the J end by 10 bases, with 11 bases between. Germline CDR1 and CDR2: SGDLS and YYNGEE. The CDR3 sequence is CASSVAPQESPLHF. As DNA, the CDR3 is TGTGCCAGCAGCGTAGCCCCACAGGAATCACCCCTCCACTTT.

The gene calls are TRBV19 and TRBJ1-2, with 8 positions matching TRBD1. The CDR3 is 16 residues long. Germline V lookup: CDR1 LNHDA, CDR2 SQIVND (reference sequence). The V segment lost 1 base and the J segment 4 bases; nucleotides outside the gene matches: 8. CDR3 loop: CASSIVSAGGIYGYTF. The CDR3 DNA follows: TGTGCCAGTAGTATAGTGAGTGCAGGGGGCATCTATGGCTACACCTTC. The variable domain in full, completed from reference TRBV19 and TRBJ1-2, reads DGGITQSPKYLFRKEGQNVTLSCEQNLNHDAMYWYRQDPGQGLRLIYYSQIVNDFQKGDIAEGYSVSREKKESFPLTVTSAQKNPTAFYLCASSIVSAGGIYGYTFGSGTRLTVV.

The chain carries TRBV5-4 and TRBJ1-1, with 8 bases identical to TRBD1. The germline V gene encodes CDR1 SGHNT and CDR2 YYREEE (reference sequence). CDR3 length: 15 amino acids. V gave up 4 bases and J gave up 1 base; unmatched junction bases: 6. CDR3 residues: CASSTGQGRNTEAFF. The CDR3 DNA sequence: TGTGCCAGCAGCACCGGACAGGGAAGGAACACTGAAGCTTTCTTT.

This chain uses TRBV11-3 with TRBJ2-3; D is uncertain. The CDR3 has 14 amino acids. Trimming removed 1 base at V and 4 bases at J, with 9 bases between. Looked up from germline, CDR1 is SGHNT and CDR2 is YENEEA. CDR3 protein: CASSLAGSADTQYF. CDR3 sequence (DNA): TGTGCCAGCAGCTTAGCGGGTTCGGCAGATACGCAGTATTTT.

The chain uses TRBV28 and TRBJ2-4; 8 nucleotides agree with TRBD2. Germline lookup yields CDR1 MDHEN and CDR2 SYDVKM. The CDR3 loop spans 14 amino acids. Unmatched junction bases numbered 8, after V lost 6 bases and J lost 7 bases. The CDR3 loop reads CASSRSGGGNIQYF. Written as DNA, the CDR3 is TGTGCCAGCAGCCGCAGCGGGGGCGGGAACATTCAGTACTTC.

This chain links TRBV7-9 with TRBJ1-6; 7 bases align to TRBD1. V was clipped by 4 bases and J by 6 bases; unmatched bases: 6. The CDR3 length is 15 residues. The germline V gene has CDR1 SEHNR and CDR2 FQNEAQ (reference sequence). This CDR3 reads CASSSPGQSNSPLHF. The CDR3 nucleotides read TGTGCCAGCAGCTCGCCGGGACAGAGTAATTCACCCCTCCACTTT.

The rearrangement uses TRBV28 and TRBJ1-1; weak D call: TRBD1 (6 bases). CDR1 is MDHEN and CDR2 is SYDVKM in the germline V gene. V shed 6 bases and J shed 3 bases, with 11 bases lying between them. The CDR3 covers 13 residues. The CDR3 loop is CASRLSGDTEAFF. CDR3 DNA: TGTGCCAGCAGGCTATCAGGGGACACTGAAGCTTTCTTT.

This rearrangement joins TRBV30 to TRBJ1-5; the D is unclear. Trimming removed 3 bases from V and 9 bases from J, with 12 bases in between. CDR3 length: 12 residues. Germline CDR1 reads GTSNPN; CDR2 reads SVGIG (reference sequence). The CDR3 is CAWSLTLGPQHF. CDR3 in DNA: TGTGCCTGGAGCCTAACCCTTGGGCCCCAGCATTTT.